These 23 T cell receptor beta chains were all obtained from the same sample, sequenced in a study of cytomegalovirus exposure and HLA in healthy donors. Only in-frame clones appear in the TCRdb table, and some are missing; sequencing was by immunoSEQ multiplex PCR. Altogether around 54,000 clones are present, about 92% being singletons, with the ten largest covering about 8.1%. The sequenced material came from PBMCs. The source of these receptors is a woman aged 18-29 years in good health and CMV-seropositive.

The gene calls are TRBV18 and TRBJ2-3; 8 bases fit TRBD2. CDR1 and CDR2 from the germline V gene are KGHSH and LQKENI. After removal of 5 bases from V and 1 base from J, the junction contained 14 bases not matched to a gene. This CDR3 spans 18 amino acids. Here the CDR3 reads CASSSPLAAGGRTDTQYF. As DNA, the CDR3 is TGTGCCAGCTCATCCCCCCTTGCGGCGGGGGGACGCACAGATACGCAGTATTTT.

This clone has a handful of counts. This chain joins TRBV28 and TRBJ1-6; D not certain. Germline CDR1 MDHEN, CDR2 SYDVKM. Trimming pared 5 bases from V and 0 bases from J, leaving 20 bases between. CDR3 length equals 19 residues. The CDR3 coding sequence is TGTGCCAGCAGTGAGACGGGAACGGGGTGGAGCTCCTATAATTCACCCCTCCACTTT. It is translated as CASSETGTGWSSYNSPLHF.

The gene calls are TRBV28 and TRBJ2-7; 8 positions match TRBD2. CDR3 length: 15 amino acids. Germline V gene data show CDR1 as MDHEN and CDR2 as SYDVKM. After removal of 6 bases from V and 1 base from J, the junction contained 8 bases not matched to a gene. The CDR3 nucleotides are TGTGCCAGCAGGAACCGGGAGGGGGGATCCTACGAGCAGTACTTC. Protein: CASRNREGGSYEQYF.

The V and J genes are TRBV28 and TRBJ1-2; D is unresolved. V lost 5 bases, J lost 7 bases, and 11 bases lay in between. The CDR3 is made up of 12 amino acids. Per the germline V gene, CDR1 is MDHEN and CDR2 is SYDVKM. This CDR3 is CASSKRVTGYTF. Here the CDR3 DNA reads TGTGCCAGCAGTAAACGCGTAACTGGCTACACCTTC.

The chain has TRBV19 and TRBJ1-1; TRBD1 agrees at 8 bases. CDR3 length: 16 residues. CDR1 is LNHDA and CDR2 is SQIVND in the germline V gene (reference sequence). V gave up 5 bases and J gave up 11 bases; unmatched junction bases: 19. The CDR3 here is CASSPWTGKSSSEAFF. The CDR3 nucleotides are TGTGCCAGTAGTCCATGGACAGGGAAGAGTTCTTCGGAGGCTTTCTTT.

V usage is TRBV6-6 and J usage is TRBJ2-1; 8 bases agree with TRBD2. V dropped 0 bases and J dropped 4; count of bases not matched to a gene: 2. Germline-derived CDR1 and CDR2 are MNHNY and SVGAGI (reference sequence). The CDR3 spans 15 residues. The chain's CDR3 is CASSYSGLAYNEQFF. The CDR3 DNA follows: TGTGCCAGCAGTTACTCAGGACTAGCATACAATGAGCAGTTCTTC.

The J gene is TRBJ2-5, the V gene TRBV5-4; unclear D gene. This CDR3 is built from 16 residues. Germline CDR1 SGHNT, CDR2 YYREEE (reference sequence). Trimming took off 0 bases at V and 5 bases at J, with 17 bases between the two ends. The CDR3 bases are TGTGCCAGCAGCTTGGGGAGTAGTTCGGATACGGAGACCCAGTACTTC. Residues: CASSLGSSSDTETQYF.

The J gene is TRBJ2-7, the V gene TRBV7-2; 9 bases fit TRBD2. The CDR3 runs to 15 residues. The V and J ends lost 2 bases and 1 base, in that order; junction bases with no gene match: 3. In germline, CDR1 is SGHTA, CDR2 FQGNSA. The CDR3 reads CASSLSGGKSYEQYF. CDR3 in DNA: TGTGCCAGCAGCTTAAGCGGGGGGAAGTCCTACGAGCAGTACTTC.

This CDR3 reads CATSRGGAGATARGDQPQHF. As DNA, the CDR3 is TGTGCCACCAGCAGGGGCGGTGCGGGGGCAACCGCCCGAGGCGATCAGCCCCAGCATTTT. The V and J genes are TRBV15 and TRBJ1-5, with a weak D call TRBD1 (6 bases). Germline CDR1 is LNHNV and CDR2 is YYDKDF (reference sequence). V was clipped by 3 bases and J by 5 bases, with 29 bases between them. The CDR3 is 20 residues long.

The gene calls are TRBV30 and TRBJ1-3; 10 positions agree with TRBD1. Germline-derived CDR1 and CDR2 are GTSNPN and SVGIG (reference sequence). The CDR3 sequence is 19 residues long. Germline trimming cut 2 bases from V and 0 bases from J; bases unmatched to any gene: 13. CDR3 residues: CAWSPGTGDYRVSGNTIYF. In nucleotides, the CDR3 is TGTGCCTGGAGTCCCGGGACAGGGGATTATCGGGTCTCTGGAAACACCATATATTTT.

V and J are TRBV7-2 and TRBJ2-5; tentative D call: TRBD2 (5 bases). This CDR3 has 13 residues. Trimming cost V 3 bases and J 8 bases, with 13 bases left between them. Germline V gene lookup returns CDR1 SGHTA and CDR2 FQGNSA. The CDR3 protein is CASSFLGSGTQYF. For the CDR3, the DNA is TGTGCCAGCAGCTTCCTGGGCTCGGGAACCCAGTACTTC.

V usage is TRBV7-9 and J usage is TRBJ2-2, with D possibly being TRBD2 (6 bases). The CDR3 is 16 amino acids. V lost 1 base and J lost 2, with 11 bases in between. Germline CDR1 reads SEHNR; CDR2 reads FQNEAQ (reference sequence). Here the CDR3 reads CASSLEERANTGELFF. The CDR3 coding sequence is TGTGCCAGCAGCTTAGAAGAGCGGGCAAACACCGGGGAGCTGTTTTTT.

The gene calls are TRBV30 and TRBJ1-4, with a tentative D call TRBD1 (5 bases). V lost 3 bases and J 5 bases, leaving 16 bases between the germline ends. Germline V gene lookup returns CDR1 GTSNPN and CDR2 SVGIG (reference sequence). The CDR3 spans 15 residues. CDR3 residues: CAWSHLGLNNEKLFF. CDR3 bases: TGTGCCTGGAGCCACTTGGGACTTAACAATGAAAAACTGTTTTTT.

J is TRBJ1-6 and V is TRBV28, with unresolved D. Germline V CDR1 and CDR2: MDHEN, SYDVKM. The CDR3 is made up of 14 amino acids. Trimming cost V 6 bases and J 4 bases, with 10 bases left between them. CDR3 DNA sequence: TGTGCCAGCAGGCTGGAGGGTTATAATTCACCCCTCCACTTT. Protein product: CASRLEGYNSPLHF. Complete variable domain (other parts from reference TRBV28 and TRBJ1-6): DVKVTQSSRYLVKRTGEKVFLECVQDMDHENMFWYRQDPGLGLRLIYFSYDVKMKEKGDIPEGYSVSREKKERFSLILESASTNQTSMYLCASRLEGYNSPLHFGNGTRLTVT.

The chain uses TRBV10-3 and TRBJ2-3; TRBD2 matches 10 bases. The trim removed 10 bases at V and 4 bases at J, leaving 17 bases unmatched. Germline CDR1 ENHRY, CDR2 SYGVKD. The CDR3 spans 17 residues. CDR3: CASTPLTSGGAPDTQYF. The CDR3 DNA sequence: TGTGCCAGCACCCCTCTTACCAGCGGGGGGGCCCCAGATACGCAGTATTTT.

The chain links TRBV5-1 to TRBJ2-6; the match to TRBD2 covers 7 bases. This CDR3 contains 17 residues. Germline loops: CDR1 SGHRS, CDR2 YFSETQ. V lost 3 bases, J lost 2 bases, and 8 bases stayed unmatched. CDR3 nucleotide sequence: TGCGCCAGCAGCTGGGGGGGAGATAGCCCTGGGGCCAACGTCCTGACTTTC. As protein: CASSWGGDSPGANVLTF.

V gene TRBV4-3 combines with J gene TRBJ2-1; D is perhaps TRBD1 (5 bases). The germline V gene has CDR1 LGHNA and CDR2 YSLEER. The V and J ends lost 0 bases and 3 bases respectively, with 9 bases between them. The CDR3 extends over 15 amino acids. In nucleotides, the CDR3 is TGCGCCAGCAGCCAAGATCCGGACAACTACAATGAGCAGTTCTTC. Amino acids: CASSQDPDNYNEQFF.

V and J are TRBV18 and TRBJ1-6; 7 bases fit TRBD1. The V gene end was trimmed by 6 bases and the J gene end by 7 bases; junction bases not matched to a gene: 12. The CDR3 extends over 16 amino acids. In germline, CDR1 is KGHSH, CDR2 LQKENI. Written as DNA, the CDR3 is TGTGCCAGCTCCAGGCTTCTTGCACAGGGGAATTCACCCCTCCACTTT. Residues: CASSRLLAQGNSPLHF.

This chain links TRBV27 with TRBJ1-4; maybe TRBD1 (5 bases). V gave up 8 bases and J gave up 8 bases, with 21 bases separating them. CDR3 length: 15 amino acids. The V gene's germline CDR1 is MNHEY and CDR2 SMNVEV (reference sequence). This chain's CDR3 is CASPPGAPGREKLFF. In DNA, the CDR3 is TGTGCCAGCCCTCCTGGGGCCCCAGGGAGGGAAAAACTGTTTTTT.

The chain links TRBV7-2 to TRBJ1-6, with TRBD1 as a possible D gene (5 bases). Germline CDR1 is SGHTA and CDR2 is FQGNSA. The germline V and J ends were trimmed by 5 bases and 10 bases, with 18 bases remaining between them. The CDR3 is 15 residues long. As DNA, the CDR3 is TGTGCCAGCAGCCCCGGACTCTCCGGGGGGTCACCCCTCCACTTT. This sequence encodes CASSPGLSGGSPLHF.

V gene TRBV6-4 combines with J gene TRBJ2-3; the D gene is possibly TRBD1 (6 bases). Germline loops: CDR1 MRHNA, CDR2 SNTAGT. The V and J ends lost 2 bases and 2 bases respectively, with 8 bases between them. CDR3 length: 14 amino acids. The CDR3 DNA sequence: TGTGCCAGCAGTGACGGGGGCCCCACAGATACGCAGTATTTT. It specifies CASSDGGPTDTQYF.

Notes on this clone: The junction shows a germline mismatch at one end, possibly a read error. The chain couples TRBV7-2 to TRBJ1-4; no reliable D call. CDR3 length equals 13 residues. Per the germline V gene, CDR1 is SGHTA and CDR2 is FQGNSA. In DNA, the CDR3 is TGTGCCAGCAGCCGCACTACCACGGGCGGACTTTCTTTT. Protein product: CASSRTTTGGLSF.

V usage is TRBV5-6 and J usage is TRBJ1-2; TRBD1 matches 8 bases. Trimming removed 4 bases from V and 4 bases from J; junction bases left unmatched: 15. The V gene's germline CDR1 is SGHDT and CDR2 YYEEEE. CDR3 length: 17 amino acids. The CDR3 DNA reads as TGTGCCAGCAGCCCATCCGCAGCCGGACAGGGTCTCTATGGCTACACCTTC. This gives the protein CASSPSAAGQGLYGYTF.